This TCR beta chain was identified during a study of T cell repertoires in cytomegalovirus infection. Study context: In public TCR beta signatures, there were indications of both CMV infection and matching HLA type.

Germline V gene lookup returns CDR1 SGHTA and CDR2 FQGNSA. V lost 3 bases and J lost 3, with 3 bases in between. The length of the CDR3 is 12 residues. TCRdb processed the reads anew with MiXCR; each CDR3 protein has one entry. The sample lists around 550,000 distinct CDR3 sequences; around 27% were seen once. Whole-study findings and limits: Cumulative frequency of public TCR beta families picked out carriers of CMV plus the relevant HLA. In two of eight donors, the top clonotype was HLA-C-restricted CMV-specific.

This clonotype showed up many times. Its antigen is currently unknown. The chain combines TRBV7-2 with TRBJ1-3, with no clear D. Sequenced sample: PBMCs. This receptor was taken from a human donor in good health (CMV status not recorded). Some clones in this sample may be carry-over from other donors' samples. In DNA form, the CDR3 reads TGTGCCAGCAGCTTTAATGGAAACACCATATATTTT. As protein: CASSFNGNTIYF.